These T cell receptor beta chains were read from a single sample in a study of CD8+ T cells in alopecia areata. Sequencing was performed with immunoSEQ multiplex PCR; in TCRdb, only in-frame clones are kept and a portion is missing. The profile covers nearly 200,000 clones, with about three fifths appearing a single time and 5.5% taken by the ten largest. The specimen was CD4+ T cells sorted from blood, collected at week 24, from a patient treated with tofacitinib. The receptors here all came from a human donor with alopecia areata. The CDR3 runs from the conserved cysteine through the conserved F or W. D genes are given only for firm matches. The size entry is marked missing in some rows and otherwise reads once, few, many or a size class.

d_call	clone_size	v_call	j_call	cdr3_nt	cdr3_aa
NA	NA	TRBV28	TRBJ2-1	TGTGCCAGCAGCCCGCCGCAGGGGAATTACAATGAGCAGTTCTTC	CASSPPQGNYNEQFF
NA	NA	TRBV9	TRBJ2-5	TGTGCCAGCAGCGTAGGGAATGAGGGAGGAGAGACCCAGTACTTC	CASSVGNEGGETQYF
TRBD1	NA	TRBV4-3	TRBJ2-3	TGCGCCAGCAGCCCGGGACAGGGAAATACGCAGTATTTT	CASSPGQGNTQYF
TRBD1	NA	TRBV5-1	TRBJ2-7	TGCGCCAGCAGCCGGACAGGGGGGGTTTCCTACGAGCAGTACTTC	CASSRTGGVSYEQYF
NA	NA	TRBV29-1	TRBJ2-7	TGCAGCGTTGAATACGGAACCTACGAGCAGTACTTC	CSVEYGTYEQYF
NA	NA	TRBV4-3	TRBJ1-2	TGCGCCAGCAGCCAAGATGGGGCTAGTGGCTACACCTTC	CASSQDGASGYTF
NA	NA	TRBV5-4	TRBJ2-7	TGTGCCAGCAGCTTCCGGACCGATTACAGCGAGCAGTACTTC	CASSFRTDYSEQYF
NA	NA	TRBV7-2	TRBJ2-5	TGTGCCAGCAGCTCGGTCCGACTCGAGACCCAGTACTTC	CASSSVRLETQYF
NA	NA	TRBV2	TRBJ1-1	TGTGCCAGCAGGGTGACTACTGAAGCTTTCTTT	CASRVTTEAFF
NA	NA	TRBV5-1	TRBJ2-2	TGCGCCAGCAGCTGGGACGGCCCCCCCGGGGAGCTGTTTTTT	CASSWDGPPGELFF
NA	NA	TRBV2	TRBJ2-7	TGTGCCAGCAGCTTAGACAGGCGCGAGCAGTACTTC	CASSLDRREQYF
TRBD1	NA	TRBV2	TRBJ1-6	TGTGCCAGCTCCGGGACAGAGAATTCACCCCTCCACTTT	CASSGTENSPLHF
NA	NA	TRBV2	TRBJ1-2	TGTGCCAGCAGTGGTGGGTTTAACTATGGCTACACCTTC	CASSGGFNYGYTF
NA	NA	TRBV5-1	TRBJ2-7	TGCGCCAGCAGCTTGGTAGGGCCCCCCTCCCACGAGCAGTACTTC	CASSLVGPPSHEQYF
TRBD1	NA	TRBV5-4	TRBJ2-1	TGTGCCAGCAGCAAGGGACAGGGTGGCAATGAGCAGTTCTTC	CASSKGQGGNEQFF
NA	once	TRBV27	TRBJ1-1	TGTGCCAGTTCAGAAGCTTTCTTT	CASSEAFF
TRBD1	many	TRBV7-2	TRBJ2-7	TGTGCCAGCAGCGGGGACAGGGGCCACGAGCAGTACTTC	CASSGDRGHEQYF
NA	NA	TRBV29-1	TRBJ1-1	TGCAGCGTTGCGGTTGAATGGACTGAAGCTTTCTTT	CSVAVEWTEAFF
NA	NA	TRBV25-1	TRBJ2-1	TGTGCCAGCAGTGAAGGGACACCCAATGAGCAGTTCTTC	CASSEGTPNEQFF
TRBD1	many	TRBV27	TRBJ1-3	TGTGCCAGCAGTTTACAGGGGGCACTTGGAAACACCATATATTTT	CASSLQGALGNTIYF
NA	few	TRBV25-1	TRBJ1-1	TGTGCCAGCGCTGACAATTTGAACACTGAAGCTTTCTTT	CASADNLNTEAFF
TRBD1	few	TRBV7-9	TRBJ1-5	TGTGCCAGCAGCCCGACAGGGGCCCTTGGCCCCCAGCATTTT	CASSPTGALGPQHF
TRBD1	NA	TRBV7-8	TRBJ1-2	TGTGCCAGCAGCTTAGCCCGGGACAGGGCTAACAACACCTTC	CASSLARDRANNTF
TRBD2	few	TRBV29-1	TRBJ2-3	TGCAGCGTCGGACTAGCAATTTCAGATACGCAGTATTTT	CSVGLAISDTQYF
TRBD2	NA	TRBV7-2	TRBJ2-1	TGTGCCAGCAGCCCCCCTAGCGGGAGCTCCTACAATGAGCAGTTCTTC	CASSPPSGSSYNEQFF
NA	few	TRBV5-1	TRBJ2-3	TGCGCCAGCAGCTTGGAACCCGGCAGCACAGATACGCAGTATTTT	CASSLEPGSTDTQYF
TRBD2	NA	TRBV5-1	TRBJ2-1	TGCGCCAGCAGCTTTCAGACTAGCGGGAGGAATGAGCAGTTCTTC	CASSFQTSGRNEQFF
NA	NA	TRBV7-2	TRBJ2-6	TGTGCCAGCAGGGAGATCGGCTCTGGGGCCAACGTCCTGACTTTC	CASREIGSGANVLTF
NA	few	TRBV2	TRBJ2-2	TGTGCCAGCACCCCCTTGACCTCAAACACCGGGGAGCTGTTTTTT	CASTPLTSNTGELFF
NA	NA	TRBV4-1	TRBJ2-4	TGCGCCAGCAGCCAAACCCCTCCGTACGAAGTCTGGAAATACTTC	CASSQTPPYEVWKYF
NA	NA	TRBV19	TRBJ2-5	TGTGCCAGTAGACGAGATGTCGGGGAGACCCAGTACTTC	CASRRDVGETQYF
TRBD1	few	TRBV29-1	TRBJ1-4	TGCAGCGTCCTAGACAGGGAACTGTTTTTT	CSVLDRELFF
TRBD1	NA	TRBV9	TRBJ2-5	TGTGCCAGCAGCCACGGGACAGGGTGGGCAGAGACCCAGTACTTC	CASSHGTGWAETQYF
NA	NA	TRBV4-1	TRBJ2-2	TGCGCCAGCAGCCAAGGGAACAGGAACACCGGGGAGCTGTTTTTT	CASSQGNRNTGELFF
NA	NA	TRBV5-1	TRBJ1-1	TGCGCCAGCAGCTTGGCCGGTGGGTATGGTGAAGCTTTCTTT	CASSLAGGYGEAFF
NA	NA	TRBV6-1	TRBJ1-5	TGTGCCAGCAGTGAATTTACCCAGCCCCAGCATTTT	CASSEFTQPQHF
NA	NA	TRBV5-6	TRBJ2-5	TGTGCCAGCAGCTTGTCAAAGACCCAGTACTTC	CASSLSKTQYF
TRBD2	many	TRBV5-1	TRBJ2-7	TGCGCCAGCAGCCCCGGGACTAGCGACGACGAGCAGTACTTC	CASSPGTSDDEQYF
NA	NA	TRBV15	TRBJ2-3	TGTGCCACCAGCAGAGGGGGGAAAGATACGCAGTATTTT	CATSRGGKDTQYF
NA	NA	TRBV2	TRBJ1-5	TGTGCCAGCAGTAGTGACAGCAATCAGCCCCAGCATTTT	CASSSDSNQPQHF